The clone carrying this TCR beta chain was found a few times. Sorting used thawed, overnight-rested PBMC stained with anti-CD3, a viability dye and GMM-loaded CD1B tetramer. CD1B tetramers were loaded with Rhodococcus equi-derived C32 glucose monomycolate. PBMC for tetramer sorting were first depleted of CD14-expressing monocytes. This entry comes from a study of T cells in tuberculosis. Findings of the study overall: The stringent gate may have excluded weak CD1B-GMM tetramer binders.

Some clones are missing from TCRdb's copy, which holds only in-frame ones; the method was immunoSEQ multiplex PCR. The sample carries 50,000 to 65,000 clones, 88% recorded once. The CDR3 totals 14 residues. CDR1 is SGHKS, CDR2 YYEKEE, per germline (reference sequence). The V end lost 4 bases, the J end lost 4 bases, and 12 bases lay between the germline ends. The chain couples TRBV5-5 to TRBJ1-3; D possibly corresponds to TRBD1 (6 bases). The sequence came from an adult woman with latent tuberculosis. Specimen: CD1b-GMM tetramer-negative cells sorted from PBMCs. In nucleotides, the CDR3 is TGTGCCAGCAGCCCCGGGGGGGCCGGAAACACCATATATTTT. Amino acid sequence: CASSPGGAGNTIYF.